The 2 T cell receptor beta chains below come from one sample, sequenced in a study of CD8 T cells in ankylosing spondylitis. TCRdb passed the 5' RACE reads through MiXCR, listing each CDR3 protein once. The table records about 440,000 distinct CDR3 sequences, under 20% of them present only once. For these receptors, no antigen is known. General observations from the study: Roughly eight highly homologous variants made up a TCR beta motif that seemed to typify ankylosing spondylitis blood.

The sequenced sample consisted of blood, either unsorted or a sorted T cell fraction (not recorded which). These receptors originate from a male donor with ankylosing spondylitis.

The CDR3 here is CASSLVGGNNSPLHF. For the CDR3, the DNA is TGCGCCAGCAGCTTGGTTGGAGGGAATAATTCACCCCTCCACTTT. J is TRBJ1-6 and V is TRBV5-1; no reliable D call. With 0 bases removed from V and 5 bases from J, the gap between germline ends came to 9 bases. The CDR3 spans 15 residues. Germline V gives CDR1 SGHRS, CDR2 YFSETQ. Filled out from reference TRBV5-1 and TRBJ1-6, the complete variable domain reads KAGVTQTPRYLIKTRGQQVTLSCSPISGHRSVSWYQQTPGQGLQFLFEYFSETQRNKGNFPGRFSGRQFSNSRSEMNVSTLELGDSALYLCASSLVGGNNSPLHFGNGTRLTVT.

Only a few counts were recorded for this clonotype. The rearrangement links TRBV7-9 to TRBJ1-1; a weak D match, TRBD1 (6 bases). The germline V and J ends were trimmed by 4 bases and 0 bases, with 9 bases remaining between them. Germline loops: CDR1 SEHNR, CDR2 FQNEAQ (reference sequence). CDR3 length equals 14 residues. CDR3 in DNA: TGTGCCAGCAGCTCCTGGGGGCTGAACACTGAAGCTTTCTTT. It codes for CASSSWGLNTEAFF. The whole variable domain, filled in from reference TRBV7-9 and TRBJ1-1, reads DTGVSQNPRHKITKRGQNVTFRCDPISEHNRLYWYRQTLGQGPEFLTYFQNEAQLEKSRLLSDRFSAERPKGSFSTLEIQRTEQGDSAMYLCASSSWGLNTEAFFGQGTRLTVV.